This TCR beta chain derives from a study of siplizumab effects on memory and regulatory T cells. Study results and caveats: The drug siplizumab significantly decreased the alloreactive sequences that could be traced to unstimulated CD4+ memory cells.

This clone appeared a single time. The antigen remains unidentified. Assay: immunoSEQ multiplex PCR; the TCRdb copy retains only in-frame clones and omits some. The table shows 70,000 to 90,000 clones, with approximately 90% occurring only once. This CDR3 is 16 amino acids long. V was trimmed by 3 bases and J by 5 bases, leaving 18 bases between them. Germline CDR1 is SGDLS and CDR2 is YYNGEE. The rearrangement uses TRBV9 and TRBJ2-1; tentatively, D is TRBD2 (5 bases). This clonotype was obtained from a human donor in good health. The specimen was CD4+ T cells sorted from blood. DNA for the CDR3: TGTGCCAGCAGCGGGCGAACTAGGCTCCACCACAATGAGCAGTTCTTC. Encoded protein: CASSGRTRLHHNEQFF.